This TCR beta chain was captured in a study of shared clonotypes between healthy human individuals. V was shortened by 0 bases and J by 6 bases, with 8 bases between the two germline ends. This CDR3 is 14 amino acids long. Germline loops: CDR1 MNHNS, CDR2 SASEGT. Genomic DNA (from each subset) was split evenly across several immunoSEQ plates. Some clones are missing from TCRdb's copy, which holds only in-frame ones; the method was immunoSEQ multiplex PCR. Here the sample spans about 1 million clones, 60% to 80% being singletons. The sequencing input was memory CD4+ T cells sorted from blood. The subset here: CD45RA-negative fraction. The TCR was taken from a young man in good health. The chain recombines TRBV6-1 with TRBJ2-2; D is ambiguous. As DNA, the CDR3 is TGTGCCAGCAGTGAAGCGGCCTTCGCCGGGGAGCTGTTTTTT. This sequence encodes CASSEAAFAGELFF.